This entry lists 31 T cell receptor beta chains sequenced from one sample in a study of cytomegalovirus exposure and HLA in healthy donors. Primers: 60 Vbeta forward and 13 Jbeta reverse. The repertoire was sequenced with immunoSEQ multiplex PCR; TCRdb's copy has only in-frame clones and lacks some. The sample has under 200,000 clones, over 70% seen once. Sequencing was carried out using PBMCs. These receptors were obtained from a woman in her thirties in good health and CMV-seronegative.

This rearrangement joins TRBV5-4 to TRBJ1-1; no definite D call. V lost 4 bases and J lost 1, with 17 bases in between. The CDR3 spans 16 residues. The germline V gene encodes CDR1 SGHNT and CDR2 YYREEE (reference sequence). CDR3 DNA sequence: TGTGCCAGCAGCCGAGACTCCGGACTGAAGAACACTGAAGCTTTCTTT. Translated: CASSRDSGLKNTEAFF.

The chain has TRBV20-1 and TRBJ1-1; D gene uncertain. The CDR3 runs to 11 residues. The V end was cut by 2 bases, the J end by 3 bases, with 4 bases between. CDR1 and CDR2 from the germline V gene are DFQATT and SNEGSKA (reference sequence). DNA of the CDR3: TGCAGTGCTAGATCGTACACTGAAGCTTTCTTT. Its translation: CSARSYTEAFF.

This chain links TRBV6-1 with TRBJ1-2, with D perhaps matching TRBD1 (5 bases). This CDR3 is 14 amino acids long. Trimming stripped 5 bases from V and 3 bases from J, with 13 bases between. From germline, CDR1 is MNHNS and CDR2 SASEGT. CDR3 protein: CASSPGLGDYGYTF. CDR3 in DNA: TGTGCCAGCAGTCCAGGGTTAGGGGACTATGGCTACACCTTC.

This clone was picked up a small number of times. V and J are TRBV6-5 and TRBJ2-3; 9 bases align to TRBD2. This CDR3 is built from 15 residues. With V trimmed by 6 bases and J by 1 base, 5 bases remained unmatched. Germline values: CDR1 MNHEY, CDR2 SVGAGI. The CDR3 DNA reads TGTGCCAGCAGACGGCGGGGGGGTGGCACAGATACGCAGTATTTT. Its protein is CASRRRGGGTDTQYF.

V usage is TRBV6-5 and J usage is TRBJ1-2; 7 bases align to TRBD1. CDR3 size: 13 residues. V lost 5 bases, J lost 8 bases, and 8 bases stayed unmatched. Germline V gene data show CDR1 as MNHEY and CDR2 as SVGAGI. This CDR3 reads CASSPQTGLGYTF. The DNA of the CDR3 is TGTGCCAGCAGTCCCCAGACAGGGCTCGGCTACACCTTC.

This chain uses TRBV5-1 with TRBJ2-1; 12 nucleotides agree with TRBD2. Germline values: CDR1 SGHRS, CDR2 YFSETQ. V dropped 4 bases and J dropped 6; count of bases not matched to a gene: 8. The CDR3 extends over 16 amino acids. The CDR3 region has the DNA TGCGCCAGCAGCGCCGCTAGCGGGGGGGCCTTCAATGAGCAGTTCTTC. It specifies CASSAASGGAFNEQFF.

This clone appeared once. The chain recombines TRBV7-3 with TRBJ2-3; 8 bases are shared with TRBD2. Germline CDR1 and CDR2: SGHTA and FQGTGA. Germline trimming cut 0 bases from V and 6 bases from J; bases unmatched to any gene: 11. The length of the CDR3 is 17 residues. The CDR3 DNA reads TGTGCCAGCAGCTTAACTCGGACGGGGGGGCCAACGGATACGCAGTATTTT. This encodes CASSLTRTGGPTDTQYF.

This chain joins TRBV7-3 and TRBJ1-6; 9 bases are shared with TRBD1. CDR1 and CDR2 from the germline V gene are SGHTA and FQGTGA. Unmatched junction bases numbered 3, after V lost 6 bases and J lost 9 bases. CDR3 length equals 13 residues. The CDR3 reads CASRRDRASPLHF. The CDR3 region has the DNA TGTGCCAGCAGGCGGGACAGGGCTTCACCCCTCCACTTT.

The gene calls are TRBV2 and TRBJ2-1; unclear D gene. The ends were cut back, 4 bases at V and 1 base at J, with 5 bases in the middle. The CDR3 is 13 residues long. Germline lookup yields CDR1 SNHLY and CDR2 FYNNEI. The CDR3, as DNA: TGTGCCAGCAGTGTGGAGTCCTACAATGAGCAGTTCTTC. The encoded protein is CASSVESYNEQFF.

This clone showed up just a few times. The chain employs TRBV21-1 and TRBJ2-1; no DNA check was done on the table's D call, TRBD2. TRBV21-1 is a documented pseudogene. The CDR3 covers 17 residues. The CDR3 protein is CATSKRCWRGSYNEQFF. CDR3 nucleotides: TGTGCCACCAGCAAAAGGTGTTGGCGGGGAAGCTACAATGAGCAGTTCTTC.

The chain carries TRBV2 and TRBJ1-4; D gene ambiguous. Trimming took 5 bases from V and 3 from J, leaving 13 bases between them. The CDR3 length is 15 residues. The V gene's germline CDR1 is SNHLY and CDR2 FYNNEI. As DNA, the CDR3 is TGTGCCAGCAGTATGCCGGGTCTCGCTAATGAAAAACTGTTTTTT. This translates into CASSMPGLANEKLFF.

The chain links TRBV28 to TRBJ2-3; 7 nucleotides match TRBD2. The CDR3 consists of 13 residues. From germline, CDR1 is MDHEN and CDR2 SYDVKM. Trimming removed 9 bases from V and 5 bases from J; junction bases left unmatched: 8. The CDR3 bases are TGTGCCAGTCGGACGGGACTAAAAGATACGCAGTATTTT. This codes for CASRTGLKDTQYF.

The gene calls are TRBV2 and TRBJ1-1, with 8 bases that match TRBD1. The CDR3 totals 13 residues. Losses at the gene ends were 5 bases for V and 5 bases for J; bases not matched to a gene: 4. Germline CDR1 and CDR2: SNHLY and FYNNEI. CDR3 sequence reads: CASSTDRGTEAFF. The CDR3 DNA reads as TGTGCCAGCAGTACTGACAGGGGAACTGAAGCTTTCTTT.

The chain is built from TRBV29-1 and TRBJ2-7; TRBD2 matches at 9 bases. J was trimmed by 7 bases and V by 0 bases; bases with no gene match: 4. Germline CDR1 and CDR2: SQVTM and ANQGSEA. The CDR3 length is 13 residues. The CDR3 loop is CSVEEGGGGEQYF. In DNA, the CDR3 is TGCAGCGTTGAAGAGGGCGGGGGGGGTGAGCAGTACTTC.

This clone was seen more than once but under ten times. The chain links TRBV6-1 to TRBJ1-5; D possibly corresponds to TRBD1 (5 bases). CDR1 and CDR2 (germline): MNHNS, SASEGT. The CDR3 consists of 15 residues. The germline V and J ends were trimmed by 1 base and 6 bases, with 13 bases remaining between them. The CDR3 here is CASSEGAGRVQPQHF. DNA for the CDR3: TGTGCCAGCAGTGAAGGGGCAGGGAGGGTTCAGCCCCAGCATTTT.

This clone has more than one count but fewer than ten. The chain carries TRBV6-5 and TRBJ1-1, with TRBD1 matching over 9 bases. This CDR3 region has 13 residues. The V gene end was trimmed by 6 bases and the J gene end by 8 bases; junction bases not matched to a gene: 7. Germline V gene sequence: CDR1 MNHEY, CDR2 SVGAGI. The CDR3: CASSSPGTGEAFF. The DNA of the CDR3 is TGTGCCAGCAGCAGTCCCGGGACAGGGGAAGCTTTCTTT.

About this clone itself: At the DNA level, this CDR3 is encoded by other sequences in the same sample as well. The chain couples TRBV2 to TRBJ2-3; 11 bases line up with TRBD2. Germline assignment: CDR1 SNHLY and CDR2 FYNNEI. The CDR3 sequence is 17 residues long. V was pared by 2 bases and J by 2 bases, with 6 bases of the junction left unmatched. The CDR3 nucleotides are TGTGCCAGCAGTGAATTAGCGGGGGGGCTGAACACAGATACGCAGTATTTT. Translating it yields CASSELAGGLNTDTQYF.

This rearrangement joins TRBV28 to TRBJ1-2; TRBD1 matches at 8 bases. Germline assignment: CDR1 MDHEN and CDR2 SYDVKM. V was pared by 6 bases and J by 6 bases, with 9 bases of the junction left unmatched. This CDR3 contains 14 residues. Here the CDR3 reads CASRPGQEFDGYTF. CDR3 nucleotides: TGTGCCAGCAGGCCGGGACAGGAGTTTGATGGCTACACCTTC.

The CDR3 sequence is CSATTGSVYTF. The CDR3 DNA reads as TGCAGTGCTACCACAGGATCCGTCTACACCTTC. The chain joins TRBV20-1 to TRBJ1-2, with D possibly matching TRBD1 (5 bases). The CDR3 totals 11 residues. CDR1 DFQATT and CDR2 SNEGSKA come from the germline V gene (reference sequence). The V and J ends lost 4 bases and 10 bases respectively, with 13 bases between them.

This rearrangement joins TRBV15 to TRBJ2-5; TRBD2 matches 11 bases. Germline V lookup: CDR1 LNHNV, CDR2 YYDKDF (reference sequence). The CDR3 extends over 18 amino acids. V gave up 0 bases and J gave up 3 bases; unmatched junction bases: 9. CDR3 sequence: CATSRDLPGTSGEETQYF. The CDR3 region has the DNA TGTGCCACCAGCAGAGATCTACCCGGGACTAGCGGCGAAGAGACCCAGTACTTC.

CDR3 DNA sequence: TGTGCCAGCAGTAGACAGGGGCCGGCCTACGAGCAGTACTTC. Its translation: CASSRQGPAYEQYF. The chain has TRBV2 and TRBJ2-5; TRBD1 agrees at 8 bases. TRBJ2-7 explains the end of the DNA better; the J call may be wrong. This CDR3 has 14 amino acids. Germline V gives CDR1 SNHLY, CDR2 FYNNEI.

The chain carries TRBV6-1 and TRBJ2-1, with D perhaps TRBD2 (6 bases). Between the trimmed V and J ends, which lost 1 base and 10 bases, there was a span of 17 bases. CDR3 length equals 15 residues. CDR1 is MNHNS, CDR2 SASEGT, per germline. CDR3 protein: CASSEGIAGRTEQFF. The CDR3 nucleotides read TGTGCCAGCAGTGAAGGGATTGCGGGGAGAACCGAGCAGTTCTTC.

The chain joins TRBV10-3 to TRBJ2-1; the match to TRBD2 covers 14 bases. Germline CDR1 ENHRY, CDR2 SYGVKD. The CDR3 runs 15 residues. V lost 4 bases to trimming and J lost 7 bases; unmatched junction nucleotides: 3. The CDR3 loop reads CAISVGLAGGNEQFF. CDR3 sequence (DNA): TGTGCCATCAGTGTCGGACTAGCGGGGGGAAATGAGCAGTTCTTC.

The chain carries TRBV4-1 and TRBJ2-6; a weak D match, TRBD1 (6 bases). With 5 bases removed from V and 4 bases from J, the gap between germline ends came to 15 bases. Per the germline V gene, CDR1 is MGHRA and CDR2 is YSYEKL. This CDR3 has 16 amino acids. The CDR3 DNA reads as TGCGCCAGCAGCTACCAACAGGGTTCGGGGGCCAACGTCCTGACTTTC. This sequence encodes CASSYQQGSGANVLTF.

This clone was seen a handful of times. This chain joins TRBV5-1 and TRBJ2-1; no firm D call. The CDR3 extends over 16 amino acids. The V and J ends lost 1 base and 0 bases respectively, with 11 bases between them. Germline V gene lookup returns CDR1 SGHRS and CDR2 YFSETQ. This chain's CDR3 is CASSLNGLSSYNEQFF. CDR3 nucleotides: TGCGCCAGCAGCTTGAATGGTCTGAGCTCCTACAATGAGCAGTTCTTC.

This CDR3 reads CATSRDQAETQYF. The CDR3 bases are TGTGCCACCAGCAGAGATCAGGCAGAGACCCAGTACTTC. The rearrangement links TRBV15 to TRBJ2-5; the D is unclear. The V end was cut by 0 bases, the J end by 4 bases, with 6 bases between. Germline CDR1 LNHNV, CDR2 YYDKDF (reference sequence). The CDR3 totals 13 residues.

A single count supports this clone. V is TRBV11-2 and J is TRBJ2-7, with 12 bases lining up with TRBD2. Germline V gene lookup returns CDR1 SGHAT and CDR2 FQNNGV. V lost 4 bases, J lost 4 bases, and 5 bases stayed unmatched. This CDR3 comprises 15 residues. The CDR3 nucleotides read TGTGCCAGCAGCTGGTTGGGGACTAGCGGGTACGAGCAGTACTTC. It specifies CASSWLGTSGYEQYF.

The chain has TRBV25-1 and TRBJ1-1, with 8 bases matching TRBD1. Germline CDR1 reads MGHDK; CDR2 reads SYGVNS. This CDR3 spans 14 amino acids. Trimming took 8 bases from V and 11 from J; bases not matched to a gene: 16. The CDR3 is CASRTGSLGFSAFF. CDR3 DNA sequence: TGTGCCAGCCGGACAGGGTCATTGGGGTTTTCTGCTTTCTTT.

This sequence joins TRBV27 and TRBJ1-6, with 7 bases identical to TRBD1. Looked up from germline, CDR1 is MNHEY and CDR2 is SMNVEV (reference sequence). The J segment lost 4 bases and the V segment lost 3 bases, leaving 9 bases of the junction unmatched. This CDR3 is 17 amino acids long. The CDR3 spells CASSFASGTAYNSPLHF. CDR3 in DNA: TGTGCCAGCAGTTTCGCCTCCGGGACAGCTTATAATTCACCCCTCCACTTT.

The V gene is TRBV5-8, the J gene TRBJ2-1, with 9 positions matching TRBD2. Trimming at V came to 1 base and at J to 7 bases, leaving 6 bases not matched to a gene. The CDR3 loop spans 15 amino acids. Germline CDR1 is SGHTS and CDR2 is YDEGEE. As DNA, the CDR3 is TGTGCCAGCAGCTTGAAGCGGGGGGTGGGAAATGAGCAGTTCTTC. This sequence encodes CASSLKRGVGNEQFF.

This chain joins TRBV7-8 and TRBJ2-7; 7 nucleotides agree with TRBD1. Germline values: CDR1 SGHVS, CDR2 FQNEAQ. The J segment lost 3 bases and the V segment lost 8 bases, leaving 10 bases of the junction unmatched. The length of the CDR3 is 14 residues. CDR3 nucleotides: TGTGCCAGCCGGTCATTACAGGGGAACTACGAGCAGTACTTC. As protein: CASRSLQGNYEQYF.